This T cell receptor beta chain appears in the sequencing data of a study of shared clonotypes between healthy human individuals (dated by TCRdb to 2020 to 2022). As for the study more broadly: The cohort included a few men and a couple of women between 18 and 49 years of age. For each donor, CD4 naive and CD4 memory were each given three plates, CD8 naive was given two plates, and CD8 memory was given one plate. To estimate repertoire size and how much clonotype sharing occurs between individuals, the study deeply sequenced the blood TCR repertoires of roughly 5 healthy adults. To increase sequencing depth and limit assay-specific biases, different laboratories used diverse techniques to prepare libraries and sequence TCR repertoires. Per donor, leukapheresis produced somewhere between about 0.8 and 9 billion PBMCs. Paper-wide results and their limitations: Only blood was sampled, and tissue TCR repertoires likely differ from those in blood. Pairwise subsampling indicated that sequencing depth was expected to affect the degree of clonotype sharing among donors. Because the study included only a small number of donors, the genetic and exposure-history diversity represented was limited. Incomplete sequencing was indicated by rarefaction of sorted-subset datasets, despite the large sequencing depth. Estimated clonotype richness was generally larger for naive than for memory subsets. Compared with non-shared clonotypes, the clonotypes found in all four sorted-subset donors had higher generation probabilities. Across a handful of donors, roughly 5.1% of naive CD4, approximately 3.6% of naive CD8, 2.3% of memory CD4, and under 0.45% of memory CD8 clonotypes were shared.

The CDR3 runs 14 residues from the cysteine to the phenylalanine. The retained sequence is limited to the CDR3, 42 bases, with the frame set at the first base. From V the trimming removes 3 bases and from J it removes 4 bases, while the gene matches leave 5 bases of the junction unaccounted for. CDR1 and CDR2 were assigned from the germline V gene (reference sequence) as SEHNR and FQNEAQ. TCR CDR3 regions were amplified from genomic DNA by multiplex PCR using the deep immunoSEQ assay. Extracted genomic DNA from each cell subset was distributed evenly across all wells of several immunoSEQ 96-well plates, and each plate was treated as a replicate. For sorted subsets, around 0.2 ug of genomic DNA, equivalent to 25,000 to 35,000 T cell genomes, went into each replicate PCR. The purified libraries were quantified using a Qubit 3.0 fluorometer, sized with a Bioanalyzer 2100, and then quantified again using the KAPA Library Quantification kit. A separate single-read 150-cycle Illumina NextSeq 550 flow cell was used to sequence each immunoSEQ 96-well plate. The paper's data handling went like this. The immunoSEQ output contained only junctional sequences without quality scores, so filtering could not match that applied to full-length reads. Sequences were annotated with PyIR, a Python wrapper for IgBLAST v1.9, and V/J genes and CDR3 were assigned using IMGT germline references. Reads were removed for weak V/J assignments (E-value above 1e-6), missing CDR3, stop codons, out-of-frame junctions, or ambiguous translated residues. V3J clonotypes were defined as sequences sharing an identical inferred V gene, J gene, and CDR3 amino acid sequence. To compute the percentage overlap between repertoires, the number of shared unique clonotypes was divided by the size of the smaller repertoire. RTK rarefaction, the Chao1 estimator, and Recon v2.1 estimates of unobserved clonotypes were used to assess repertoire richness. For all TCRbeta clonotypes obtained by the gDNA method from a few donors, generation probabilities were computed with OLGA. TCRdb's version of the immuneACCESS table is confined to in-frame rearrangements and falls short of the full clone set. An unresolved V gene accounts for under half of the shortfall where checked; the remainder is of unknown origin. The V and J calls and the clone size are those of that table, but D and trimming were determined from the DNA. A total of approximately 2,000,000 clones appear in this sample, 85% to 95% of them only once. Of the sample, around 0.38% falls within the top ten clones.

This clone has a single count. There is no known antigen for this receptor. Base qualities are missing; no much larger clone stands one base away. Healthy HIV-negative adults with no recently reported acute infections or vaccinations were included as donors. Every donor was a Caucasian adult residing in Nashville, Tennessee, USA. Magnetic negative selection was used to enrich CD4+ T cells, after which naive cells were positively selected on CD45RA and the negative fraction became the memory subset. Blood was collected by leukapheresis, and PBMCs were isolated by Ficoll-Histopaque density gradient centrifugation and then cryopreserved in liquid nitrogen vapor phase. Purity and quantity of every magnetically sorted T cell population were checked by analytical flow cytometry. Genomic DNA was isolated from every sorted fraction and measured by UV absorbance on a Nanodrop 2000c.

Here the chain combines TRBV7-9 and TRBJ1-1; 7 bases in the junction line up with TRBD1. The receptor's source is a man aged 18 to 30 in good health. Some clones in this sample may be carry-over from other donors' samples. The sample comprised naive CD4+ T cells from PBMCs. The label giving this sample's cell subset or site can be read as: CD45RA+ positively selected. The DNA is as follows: TGTGCCAGCAGCTTGGAGGGGGCCCCCACTGAAGCTTTCTTT. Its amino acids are CASSLEGAPTEAFF.